The 30 T cell receptor beta chains listed next were all sequenced from one sample in a study of beta chain features in type 1 diabetes. General observations from the study: Patients with Type 1 diabetes showed moderately but significantly shorter TCRB CDR3s in all four CD4+ subsets.

Their cognate antigens are unknown. Of the isolated RNA, all was reverse transcribed, and so the sequenced material was expressed TCRB transcripts. The data were produced by immunoSEQ multiplex PCR, yet TCRdb's version contains in-frame clones alone and is incomplete. This sample has roughly 730,000 clones, with roughly 13% found just once. Input material: naive CD4+ T cells from blood. The source of these receptors is a man aged 18 to 30 with type 1 diabetes.

V gene TRBV9 combines with J gene TRBJ2-6, with a possible D match to TRBD1 (6 bases). V lost 3 bases, J lost 1 base, and 23 bases lay in between. The CDR3 has 20 amino acids. The V gene's germline CDR1 is SGDLS and CDR2 YYNGEE. The chain's CDR3 is CASSASPTGLQGSGANVLTF. In DNA form, the CDR3 reads TGTGCCAGCAGCGCCTCACCGACAGGTCTTCAGGGGTCTGGGGCCAACGTCCTGACTTTC.

V is TRBV4-1 and J is TRBJ2-3; D may be TRBD2 (5 bases). V lost 0 bases, J lost 6 bases, and 16 bases lay in between. This CDR3 has 16 residues. From germline, CDR1 is MGHRA and CDR2 YSYEKL. The CDR3 protein is CASSQEGSTIGDTQYF. CDR3 bases: TGCGCCAGCAGCCAAGAAGGGAGTACTATTGGGGATACGCAGTATTTT.

The genes are TRBV5-1 and TRBJ2-3; D is uncertain. Germline loops: CDR1 SGHRS, CDR2 YFSETQ. This CDR3 is built from 13 residues. V lost 4 bases, J lost 0 bases, and 6 bases lay in between. CDR3 region: CASSEASTDTQYF. In DNA form, the CDR3 reads TGCGCCAGCAGCGAAGCAAGCACAGATACGCAGTATTTT.

This clone has a handful of counts. The V and J genes are TRBV4-1 and TRBJ2-1, with D hard to call. V lost 3 bases and J 8 bases, leaving 8 bases between the germline ends. The CDR3 spans 12 residues. CDR1 is MGHRA, CDR2 YSYEKL, per germline. CDR3 loop: CASSHPKDEQFF. Here the CDR3 DNA reads TGCGCCAGCAGCCACCCCAAGGATGAGCAGTTCTTC.

This clone was counted between two and nine times. The chain is built from TRBV30 and TRBJ2-7, with D possibly being TRBD1 or TRBD2 (6 bases each). The CDR3 extends over 13 amino acids. Looked up from germline, CDR1 is GTSNPN and CDR2 is SVGIG (reference sequence). V shed 2 bases and J shed 4 bases, with 12 bases lying between them. As DNA, the CDR3 is TGTGCCTGGAGTATTCAAGGGGGGTACGAGCAGTACTTC. Its protein is CAWSIQGGYEQYF.

This clone was counted a few times. This chain connects TRBV19 to TRBJ2-7; 9 bases align to TRBD1. V shed 3 bases and J 3 bases; nucleotides not matched to a gene: 6. This CDR3 has 15 amino acids. CDR1 LNHDA and CDR2 SQIVND come from the germline V gene (reference sequence). The CDR3 protein is CASSISGTGIYEQYF. DNA for the CDR3: TGTGCCAGTAGTATCTCCGGGACAGGGATCTACGAGCAGTACTTC.

In its sample, this clone was seen a few times. This chain joins TRBV7-7 and TRBJ2-5, with D perhaps matching TRBD1 (6 bases). The CDR3 totals 16 residues. Per the germline V gene, CDR1 is SSHAT and CDR2 is FNYEAQ (reference sequence). The germline V and J ends were trimmed by 4 bases and 5 bases, with 20 bases remaining between them. The CDR3 DNA sequence: TGTGCCAGCAGCTCCCAAACAGGGTGGGGTGCGGAGACCCAGTACTTC. Translating gives CASSSQTGWGAETQYF.

V gene TRBV7-9 combines with J gene TRBJ2-6; 7 bases are shared with TRBD1. J gave up 0 bases and V 7 bases, and 12 bases lay outside the gene matches. From germline, CDR1 is SEHNR and CDR2 FQNEAQ (reference sequence). This CDR3 has 18 amino acids. CDR3 amino acids: CASTSRDRASSGANVLTF. The CDR3 DNA follows: TGTGCCAGCACCTCCCGAGACAGGGCTTCCTCTGGGGCCAACGTCCTGACTTTC.

There are a few counts of this clone. The chain has TRBV5-4 and TRBJ2-5; 8 positions agree with TRBD1. The CDR3 extends over 16 amino acids. The V gene's germline CDR1 is SGHNT and CDR2 YYREEE (reference sequence). V lost 4 bases, J lost 2 bases, and 10 bases stayed unmatched. The CDR3 DNA reads TGTGCCAGCAGCCCACTAACTGGACAGGGACAAGAGACCCAGTACTTC. Translation gives CASSPLTGQGQETQYF.

This chain uses TRBV28 with TRBJ1-2; a weak D match, TRBD1 (6 bases). The germline gives CDR1 MDHEN, CDR2 SYDVKM. The CDR3 is 15 amino acids. The V gene lost 7 bases and the J gene lost 2 bases, with 17 bases spanning the gap. CDR3 in DNA: TGTGCCAGCACCTGGGACAAGGAGGCCAACTATGGCTACACCTTC. Translated, it gives CASTWDKEANYGYTF.

J is TRBJ2-5 and V is TRBV30; a weak D match, TRBD1 (5 bases). This CDR3 has 13 residues. Germline V lookup: CDR1 GTSNPN, CDR2 SVGIG (reference sequence). V was clipped by 0 bases and J by 4 bases, with 9 bases between them. CDR3: CAWSVGVLETQYF. The CDR3 bases are TGTGCCTGGAGTGTAGGGGTCTTAGAGACCCAGTACTTC.

V and J are TRBV7-8 and TRBJ2-7; D is ambiguous. Trimming pared 5 bases from V and 3 bases from J, leaving 11 bases between. CDR1 and CDR2 (germline): SGHVS, FQNEAQ. This CDR3 has 13 amino acids. CDR3 in DNA: TGTGCCAGCAGCGGCCTGGGCAGCTACGAGCAGTACTTC. Translated: CASSGLGSYEQYF.

There are a few counts of this clone. The chain carries TRBV28 and TRBJ2-7; D unclear. The V and J ends lost 2 bases and 4 bases respectively, with 27 bases between them. CDR1 is MDHEN and CDR2 is SYDVKM in the germline V gene. This CDR3 region has 19 residues. CDR3 sequence reads: CASSLALGLGAELNYEQYF. In DNA form, the CDR3 reads TGTGCCAGCAGTTTAGCCCTGGGGTTGGGCGCGGAGCTGAATTACGAGCAGTACTTC.

For this clone: The same CDR3 arises from other DNA sequences in this sample as well. The chain combines TRBV18 with TRBJ1-1; D remains unclear. The CDR3 extends over 14 amino acids. Looked up from germline, CDR1 is KGHSH and CDR2 is LQKENI. Trimming removed 3 bases at V and 0 bases at J, with 8 bases between. CDR3 region: CASSPAAVNTEAFF. CDR3 DNA: TGTGCCAGCTCACCCGCCGCGGTGAACACTGAAGCTTTCTTT.

This clone turned up a few times. The rearrangement links TRBV18 to TRBJ1-1; D gene unclear. The CDR3 is 13 amino acids. Trimming cost V 0 bases and J 0 bases, with 2 bases left between them. CDR1 and CDR2 from the germline V gene are KGHSH and LQKENI. Here the CDR3 reads CASSPPMNTEAFF. CDR3 bases: TGTGCCAGCTCACCACCGATGAACACTGAAGCTTTCTTT.

In its sample, this clone was seen a few times. This chain uses TRBV27 with TRBJ1-6, with D maybe TRBD1 (5 bases). Germline V lookup: CDR1 MNHEY, CDR2 SMNVEV (reference sequence). This CDR3 has 16 amino acids. Trimming removed 7 bases at V and 0 bases at J, with 13 bases between. Written as DNA, the CDR3 is TGTGCCAGCACTCCCCGGGGGAGCTCCTATAATTCACCCCTCCACTTT. It encodes CASTPRGSSYNSPLHF.

In its sample, this clone was seen a few times. The chain recombines TRBV10-3 with TRBJ2-1; 13 nucleotides align to TRBD2. The CDR3 extends over 14 amino acids. The V gene's germline CDR1 is ENHRY and CDR2 SYGVKD. V lost 8 bases, J lost 7 bases, and 5 bases stayed unmatched. The CDR3 DNA follows: TGTGCCATCCGCCGGACTAGCGGGGGTAATGAGCAGTTCTTC. Translation gives CAIRRTSGGNEQFF.

The J gene is TRBJ1-1, the V gene TRBV6-1; no clear D. This CDR3 is built from 12 residues. Between the trimmed V and J ends, which lost 0 bases and 8 bases, there was a span of 7 bases. Germline loops: CDR1 MNHNS, CDR2 SASEGT. CDR3 nucleotide sequence: TGTGCCAGCAGTGAAGCGCCTCCCGAAGCTTTCTTT. Residues: CASSEAPPEAFF.

This sequence joins TRBV15 and TRBJ2-7; the D gene is possibly TRBD1 (6 bases). The CDR3 runs to 13 residues. The V and J ends lost 5 bases and 5 bases respectively, with 13 bases between them. Looked up from germline, CDR1 is LNHNV and CDR2 is YYDKDF (reference sequence). CDR3 sequence: CATSPGQRDEQYF. The CDR3 DNA reads as TGTGCCACCAGCCCAGGACAGAGGGACGAGCAGTACTTC.

The chain carries TRBV6-6 and TRBJ1-6, with 8 bases fitting TRBD1. Germline values: CDR1 MNHNY, CDR2 SVGAGI (reference sequence). The CDR3 runs to 14 residues. V lost 6 bases, J lost 7 bases, and 5 bases stayed unmatched. CDR3 amino acids: CASRPGQGNSPLHF. As DNA, the CDR3 is TGTGCCAGCAGGCCAGGACAGGGAAATTCACCCCTCCACTTT.

This clone was recorded a few times. The chain uses TRBV28 and TRBJ2-3; a weak D match, TRBD2 (5 bases). Trimming took 7 bases from V and 11 from J, leaving 22 bases between them. CDR3 length: 14 amino acids. CDR1 MDHEN and CDR2 SYDVKM come from the germline V gene. The CDR3 sequence is CASTGDRSTLGQYF. The CDR3, as DNA: TGTGCCAGCACCGGGGATAGGTCAACGCTGGGGCAGTATTTT. Using reference TRBV28 and TRBJ2-3 for the parts outside the CDR3, the full variable domain is DVKVTQSSRYLVKRTGEKVFLECVQDMDHENMFWYRQDPGLGLRLIYFSYDVKMKEKGDIPEGYSVSREKKERFSLILESASTNQTSMYLCASTGDRSTLGQYFGPGTRLTVL.

V usage is TRBV29-1 and J usage is TRBJ1-2; possible D gene TRBD1, 6 bases. Germline loops: CDR1 SQVTM, CDR2 ANQGSEA. The CDR3 sequence is 13 residues long. V lost 3 bases to trimming and J lost 3 bases, with 11 bases between them. The CDR3 sequence is CSVDLGQHYGYTF. In DNA, the CDR3 is TGCAGCGTTGATCTTGGACAGCACTATGGCTACACCTTC.

The V gene is TRBV11-3, the J gene TRBJ2-3; D ambiguous. Germline CDR1 is SGHNT and CDR2 is YENEEA. V lost 9 bases, J lost 11 bases, and 18 bases lay in between. CDR3 size: 12 residues. The CDR3 DNA reads as TGTGCCAGTCAGCTTGGGCAGGTTAGGCAGTATTTT. This encodes CASQLGQVRQYF. Full variable domain (remainder filled in from reference TRBV11-3 and TRBJ2-3): EAGVVQSPRYKIIEKKQPVAFWCNPISGHNTLYWYLQNLGQGPELLIRYENEEAVDDSQLPKDRFSAERLKGVDSTLKIQPAELGDSAVYLCASQLGQVRQYFGPGTRLTVL.

This rearrangement joins TRBV7-2 to TRBJ2-3, with 7 bases matching TRBD1. The CDR3 has 15 amino acids. CDR1 is SGHTA and CDR2 is FQGNSA in the germline V gene. V dropped 5 bases and J dropped 2; count of bases not matched to a gene: 7. The CDR3 DNA follows: TGTGCCAGCAGCCTACGGGACAGCCTCACAGATACGCAGTATTTT. This gives the protein CASSLRDSLTDTQYF.

This clone was counted a few times. The chain recombines TRBV10-3 with TRBJ1-2; 7 bases fit TRBD1. The CDR3 totals 13 residues. Germline CDR1 ENHRY, CDR2 SYGVKD. Trimming removed 2 bases from V and 6 bases from J; junction bases left unmatched: 3. The CDR3, as DNA: TGTGCCATCAGTGAGGGCAGGGGGGATGGCTACACCTTC. This gives the protein CAISEGRGDGYTF.

The chain recombines TRBV18 with TRBJ2-3; 7 nucleotides align to TRBD1. The length of the CDR3 is 13 residues. CDR1 is KGHSH, CDR2 LQKENI, per germline. Unmatched junction bases numbered 2, after V lost 4 bases and J lost 4 bases. CDR3 region: CASSQGASDTQYF. In DNA, the CDR3 is TGTGCCAGCTCACAGGGGGCCTCAGATACGCAGTATTTT.

As concerns this clone: This specimen includes other DNA sequences encoding the same CDR3. The chain links TRBV30 to TRBJ1-5, with a weak D call TRBD1 (6 bases). The CDR3 is made up of 13 amino acids. Between the trimmed V and J ends, which lost 3 bases and 4 bases, there was a span of 10 bases. Germline V gene sequence: CDR1 GTSNPN, CDR2 SVGIG (reference sequence). CDR3 loop: CAWSPGANQPQHF. CDR3 sequence (DNA): TGTGCCTGGAGCCCAGGGGCGAATCAGCCCCAGCATTTT.

The chain uses TRBV7-2 and TRBJ1-4; possibly TRBD1 for D (5 bases). Germline values: CDR1 SGHTA, CDR2 FQGNSA. V was shortened by 2 bases and J by 6 bases, with 7 bases between the two germline ends. The CDR3 covers 13 residues. CDR3 DNA: TGTGCCAGCAGCTTAACAGGTTATGAAAAACTGTTTTTT. Translation: CASSLTGYEKLFF.

The V gene is TRBV27, the J gene TRBJ2-3; D call uncertain. This CDR3 region has 15 residues. V lost 5 bases to trimming and J lost 2 bases, with 14 bases between them. The germline V gene has CDR1 MNHEY and CDR2 SMNVEV (reference sequence). The CDR3 reads CASSPQVPLTDTQYF. CDR3 sequence (DNA): TGTGCCAGCAGTCCGCAGGTCCCGCTCACAGATACGCAGTATTTT.

This clone turned up a few times. The genes are TRBV30 and TRBJ2-1; D perhaps matches TRBD2 (5 bases). The ends were cut back, 1 base at V and 2 bases at J, with 15 bases in the middle. In germline, CDR1 is GTSNPN, CDR2 SVGIG (reference sequence). The CDR3 is 16 amino acids. For the CDR3, the DNA is TGTGCCTGGAGTGCGCACGAGGGATACCCCTACAATGAGCAGTTCTTC. Translation gives CAWSAHEGYPYNEQFF.